What follows are 14 T cell receptor beta chains derived from one specimen sequenced in a study of CD8 T cells in Susac syndrome. RNA totalling about 0.5 to 1 ug underwent reverse transcription with random hexamers. TCRdb itself ran the immunoSEQ multiplex PCR reads through MiXCR, one entry per CDR3 protein. The repertoire holds under 200,000 distinct CDR3 sequences, with about 96% as singletons. The sample consisted of CD4+ T cells from PBMCs. The receptors stem from a human donor with Susac syndrome.

V usage is TRBV5-1 and J usage is TRBJ1-6; TRBD1 matches at 8 bases. CDR3 size: 14 residues. Germline V gene lookup returns CDR1 SGHRS and CDR2 YFSETQ. The trim removed 3 bases at V and 9 bases at J, leaving 5 bases unmatched. The CDR3 DNA is TGCGCCAGCAGCTGGGGGACAGGACCTTCACCCCTCCACTTT. Amino acid sequence: CASSWGTGPSPLHF.

This sequence joins TRBV21-1 and TRBJ2-7. TRBV21-1 is a pseudogene. This CDR3 comprises 12 residues. CDR3 nucleotides: TGTGCCGGCCACAAGAGGACCTACGAGCAGTACTTC. It yields the protein CAGHKRTYEQYF.

The V call is TRBV4-1, the J call TRBJ1-1, with TRBD1 matching over 8 bases. CDR1 is MGHRA, CDR2 YSYEKL, per germline. The V segment lost 5 bases and the J segment 4 bases; nucleotides outside the gene matches: 6. CDR3 length equals 14 residues. CDR3 nucleotide sequence: TGCGCCAGCAGCGCGCAACAGGGGGTCACTGAAGCTTTCTTT. Its translation: CASSAQQGVTEAFF.

This sequence joins TRBV12-3 or TRBV12-4 and TRBJ2-3; TRBD2 might be the D (6 bases). The CDR3 has 15 residues. V shed 5 bases and J shed 5 bases, with 17 bases lying between them. This CDR3 reads CASSTQTRFEDTQYF. CDR3 coding DNA: TGTGCCAGCAGTACACAGACTAGATTCGAAGATACGCAGTATTTT.

Only a few counts were recorded for this clonotype. The junction does not match germline at one end; this may be a read error. This chain joins TRBV5-1 and TRBJ2-5; D remains ambiguous. In germline, CDR1 is SGHRS, CDR2 YFSETQ. This CDR3 region has 12 residues. The CDR3 DNA sequence: TGTGCCAGCAGCTTGGCAAAAGAGACCCAGTACTTC. This codes for CASSLAKETQYF.

The count of this clonotype is one. CDR3 bases: TGTGCCAGCAGCTCGACCGGGCCTTCTGTGGGGACAGGGGACCTAGCCAAAAACATTCAGTACTTC. Translating it yields CASSSTGPSVGTGDLAKNIQYF. The chain has TRBV13 and TRBJ2-4; 10 positions match TRBD1. J gave up 0 bases and V 4 bases, and 21 bases lay outside the gene matches. Germline assignment: CDR1 PRHDT and CDR2 FYEKMQ (reference sequence). The CDR3 is 22 amino acids.

The rearrangement uses TRBV11-2 and TRBJ2-1, with 9 bases lining up with TRBD2. This CDR3 comprises 15 residues. Germline loops: CDR1 SGHAT, CDR2 FQNNGV. J lost 3 bases, V lost 4 bases, and 4 bases had no gene match. The CDR3 spells CASSSLSGSYNEQFF. CDR3 coding DNA: TGTGCCAGCAGCTCCCTTAGCGGGAGCTACAATGAGCAGTTCTTC.

The V gene is TRBV28, the J gene TRBJ1-3; a possible D gene is TRBD1 (5 bases). V dropped 8 bases and J dropped 2 bases, with 10 bases sitting between them. Germline CDR1 is MDHEN and CDR2 is SYDVKM. This CDR3 has 13 amino acids. Here the CDR3 reads CASYDSTGNTIYF. CDR3 DNA: TGTGCCAGCTATGACAGTACTGGAAACACCATATATTTT.

The V gene is TRBV14, the J gene TRBJ1-3; D gene unclear. Trimming stripped 0 bases from V and 9 bases from J, with 9 bases between. Looked up from germline, CDR1 is SGHDN and CDR2 is FVKESK. The length of the CDR3 is 13 residues. The CDR3 loop is CASSQDHPSTIYF. CDR3 sequence (DNA): TGTGCCAGCAGCCAAGATCACCCCTCCACCATATATTTT.

The V and J genes are TRBV20-1 and TRBJ2-4, with 8 nucleotides matching TRBD1. The germline gives CDR1 DFQATT, CDR2 SNEGSKA (reference sequence). The CDR3 sequence is 14 residues long. With V trimmed by 6 bases and J by 1 base, 5 bases remained unmatched. The CDR3 DNA follows: TGCAGTGCCCAGGACAGGGCTGCCAAAAACATTCAGTACTTC. Translating gives CSAQDRAAKNIQYF.

This chain uses TRBV5-1 with TRBJ2-7; perhaps TRBD1 as D (6 bases). V lost 4 bases, J lost 5 bases, and 16 bases lay in between. This CDR3 comprises 14 residues. CDR1 is SGHRS, CDR2 YFSETQ, per germline. The CDR3 sequence is CASSPTGYGNEQYF. For the CDR3, the DNA is TGCGCCAGCAGCCCCACAGGGTACGGCAACGAGCAGTACTTC.

The gene calls are TRBV29-1 and TRBJ2-1; possible D gene TRBD1, 6 bases. This CDR3 region has 12 residues. Germline V gene data show CDR1 as SQVTM and CDR2 as ANQGSEA. The ends were cut back, 3 bases at V and 6 bases at J, with 9 bases in the middle. Written as DNA, the CDR3 is TGCAGCGTTGACAGGGGTGTCAATGAGCAGTTCTTC. Protein product: CSVDRGVNEQFF.

This chain connects TRBV28 to TRBJ2-5; either TRBD1 or TRBD2 may supply D (5 bases each). Germline V gene sequence: CDR1 MDHEN, CDR2 SYDVKM. The CDR3 runs 16 residues. Trimming removed 6 bases at V and 4 bases at J, with 21 bases between. The CDR3 loop is CASRPLPGRGGETQYF. In nucleotides, the CDR3 is TGTGCCAGCAGACCACTACCGGGACGGGGCGGAGAGACCCAGTACTTC.

The chain uses TRBV27 and TRBJ2-1; 7 positions match TRBD1. Trimming at V came to 5 bases and at J to 4 bases, leaving 8 bases not matched to a gene. The V gene's germline CDR1 is MNHEY and CDR2 SMNVEV (reference sequence). The CDR3 extends over 15 amino acids. This CDR3 is CASSPLGTEYNEQFF. The CDR3 nucleotides read TGTGCCAGCAGTCCCCTCGGGACAGAATACAATGAGCAGTTCTTC.